This TCR beta chain stems from a study of blood T cell repertoires in COVID-19. Background on the study: The origin of the acute and convalescent COVID-19 samples was the United States, Italy and Spain.

TCRdb's copy holds only in-frame clones and misses some; the assay was immunoSEQ multiplex PCR. The sample has about 260,000 clones, about 87% seen once. Participant ages covered roughly 18 to 89 years across 24 US areas. The source material was PBMCs or T cells enriched from blood (not recorded which). This clonotype originated in a woman aged 40-49 years who had been exposed to COVID-19.

CDR3 region: CASSFELYGYTF. The CDR3, as DNA: TGTGCCAGCAGTTTCGAGCTTTATGGCTACACCTTC. The chain employs TRBV6-2 or TRBV6-3 and TRBJ1-2, with D uncertain. V was shortened by 4 bases and J by 5 bases, with 8 bases between the two germline ends. This CDR3 region has 12 residues. Germline V gives CDR1 MNHEY, CDR2 SVGEGT.